Each of the 23 T cell receptor beta chains below was sequenced from the same sample in a study of early T cells in non-severe SARS-CoV-2 infection. TCRdb re-called the 5' RACE reads through MiXCR, storing one row per CDR3 protein. The table lists fewer than 85,000 distinct CDR3 sequences, around 11% of them singletons. Sequenced here: whole blood, sampled at baseline. The receptor set was obtained from an adult who was a healthcare worker with PCR-confirmed SARS-CoV-2 infection or an uninfected control (not recorded which).

This clonotype came up many times. The CDR3 coding sequence is TGCAGTGCTAGAGCGGAATCTGGAAACACCATATATTTT. It is translated as CSARAESGNTIYF. This sequence joins TRBV20-1 and TRBJ1-3; D gene uncertain. This CDR3 contains 13 residues. Germline assignment: CDR1 DFQATT and CDR2 SNEGSKA (reference sequence). Trimming shortened V by 1 base and J by 1 base, and 5 bases separated the two germline ends.

This clonotype appeared many times. The chain joins TRBV9 to TRBJ2-5; the D is unclear. V lost 6 bases and J lost 5, with 11 bases in between. The CDR3 contains 12 residues. Germline CDR1 and CDR2: SGDLS and YYNGEE. CDR3: CASKELVETQYF. The DNA of the CDR3 is TGTGCCAGCAAGGAGCTAGTGGAGACCCAGTACTTC.

This clonotype was observed a handful of times. The J gene is TRBJ2-3, the V gene TRBV20-1; a possible D gene is TRBD1 (6 bases). The ends were cut back, 3 bases at V and 7 bases at J, with 20 bases in the middle. Germline loops: CDR1 DFQATT, CDR2 SNEGSKA (reference sequence). The CDR3 has 15 residues. The chain's CDR3 is CSASTRGPLGNTQYF. As DNA, the CDR3 is TGCAGTGCTAGTACCAGGGGACCTCTGGGAAATACGCAGTATTTT.

In this sample, this clonotype turned up many times. The genes are TRBV6-6 and TRBJ1-5; no clear D gene. In germline, CDR1 is MNHNY, CDR2 SVGAGI (reference sequence). With 0 bases removed from V and 6 bases from J, the gap between germline ends came to 12 bases. CDR3 size: 15 residues. CDR3 coding DNA: TGTGCCAGCAGTTACTCGATAGGACGCGGTCAGCCCCAGCATTTT. This encodes CASSYSIGRGQPQHF.

The rearrangement links TRBV30 to TRBJ1-2; a possible D gene is TRBD1 (6 bases). The germline gives CDR1 GTSNPN, CDR2 SVGIG (reference sequence). V was trimmed by 2 bases and J by 6 bases, leaving 16 bases between them. The CDR3 has 14 amino acids. CDR3 sequence reads: CAWSKLQGVDGYTF. The CDR3 nucleotides are TGTGCCTGGAGTAAATTACAGGGTGTCGATGGCTACACCTTC.

There are many counts of this clonotype. This chain links TRBV5-6 with TRBJ2-3; TRBD2 is a possible D gene (6 bases). Trimming cost V 4 bases and J 7 bases, with 13 bases left between them. The CDR3 sequence is 13 residues long. Germline values: CDR1 SGHDT, CDR2 YYEEEE. CDR3 nucleotides: TGTGCCAGCAGCGTGGGACTCTCCAATACGCAGTATTTT. It encodes CASSVGLSNTQYF.

In its sample, this clonotype was seen a few times. This chain uses TRBV6-1 with TRBJ1-2; 7 bases map to TRBD1. The CDR3 extends over 14 amino acids. J was trimmed by 3 bases and V by 6 bases; bases with no gene match: 7. Germline values: CDR1 MNHNS, CDR2 SASEGT. DNA for the CDR3: TGTGCCAGCAGCACCGGGACAGACCACTATGGCTACACCTTC. Its translation is CASSTGTDHYGYTF.

Only a few counts were recorded for this clonotype. This sequence joins TRBV11-1 and TRBJ1-1; D may be TRBD1 (6 bases). The V gene's germline CDR1 is SGHAT and CDR2 FQDESV (reference sequence). CDR3 length equals 14 residues. V was shortened by 7 bases and J by 4 bases, with 16 bases between the two germline ends. Here the CDR3 reads CASTQQGTRTEAFF. The CDR3 bases are TGTGCCAGCACCCAGCAGGGGACACGCACTGAAGCTTTCTTT.

This clonotype was counted ten times or more. The chain employs TRBV9 and TRBJ2-1; 9 bases agree with TRBD2. Germline V CDR1 and CDR2: SGDLS, YYNGEE. The CDR3 length is 17 residues. The V gene end was trimmed by 4 bases and the J gene end by 6 bases; junction bases not matched to a gene: 14. The CDR3 DNA reads as TGTGCCAGCAGCCCCTCCGGGGGCGGGGGGGATTTCAATGAGCAGTTCTTC. As protein: CASSPSGGGGDFNEQFF.

The chain combines TRBV11-1 with TRBJ2-5; tentative D call: TRBD1 (5 bases). V was pared by 5 bases and J by 5 bases, with 24 bases between. The CDR3 consists of 17 residues. Per the germline V gene, CDR1 is SGHAT and CDR2 is FQDESV (reference sequence). The CDR3 DNA reads TGTGCCAGCAGCCCCAGACAGCGTGGCCCCCTAAGGGAGACCCAGTACTTC. Its protein product is CASSPRQRGPLRETQYF.

J is TRBJ2-5 and V is TRBV4-3; 11 bases agree with TRBD2. Trimming removed 4 bases from V and 7 bases from J; junction bases left unmatched: 8. The germline V gene encodes CDR1 LGHNA and CDR2 YSLEER. This CDR3 region has 15 residues. CDR3 amino acids: CASSLSLAGEGTQYF. CDR3 nucleotides: TGCGCCAGCAGCCTATCACTAGCGGGGGAAGGGACCCAGTACTTC.

This clonotype came up many times. The V and J genes are TRBV11-2 and TRBJ1-1; TRBD1 matches 10 bases. The V gene end was trimmed by 5 bases and the J gene end by 4 bases; junction bases not matched to a gene: 10. Germline-derived CDR1 and CDR2 are SGHAT and FQNNGV. The CDR3 loop spans 16 amino acids. CDR3 region: CASSPRWDRGGTEAFF. DNA for the CDR3: TGTGCCAGCAGCCCCCGGTGGGACAGGGGTGGCACTGAAGCTTTCTTT.

This chain connects TRBV6-5 to TRBJ2-7; D possibly corresponds to TRBD1 (6 bases). Germline loops: CDR1 MNHEY, CDR2 SVGAGI. CDR3 length: 14 residues. The V gene lost 7 bases and the J gene lost 4 bases, with 17 bases spanning the gap. The CDR3 bases are TGTGCCAGCAAATTACAGGGTAGCATGTACGAGCAGTACTTC. It translates to CASKLQGSMYEQYF.

This clonotype has at least ten counts. The chain has TRBV29-1 and TRBJ2-7; the D gene is possibly TRBD2 (5 bases). V gave up 5 bases and J gave up 2 bases, with 13 bases separating them. CDR3 size: 13 residues. Germline lookup yields CDR1 SQVTM and CDR2 ANQGSEA. The chain's CDR3 is CSVRTPRAYEQYF. The CDR3 DNA follows: TGCAGCGTTCGGACTCCACGGGCCTACGAGCAGTACTTC.

The table lists this clonotype with a few counts. This rearrangement joins TRBV29-1 to TRBJ2-2, with a possible D match to TRBD1 (6 bases). The CDR3 has 14 residues. Per germline, CDR1 SQVTM and CDR2 ANQGSEA. Trimming removed 7 bases from V and 1 base from J, with 13 bases in between. CDR3 DNA sequence: TGCAGCGGGTCCCCCAGGGGGAACACCGGGGAGCTGTTTTTT. It specifies CSGSPRGNTGELFF.

The chain couples TRBV7-2 to TRBJ1-1, with D uncertain. This CDR3 spans 13 amino acids. Trimming stripped 2 bases from V and 6 bases from J, with 10 bases between. Looked up from germline, CDR1 is SGHTA and CDR2 is FQGNSA. The CDR3 sequence is CASSLLVGAEAFF. CDR3 sequence (DNA): TGTGCCAGCAGCTTATTGGTCGGAGCTGAAGCTTTCTTT.

In its sample, this clonotype was seen a few times. The genes are TRBV20-1 and TRBJ1-2; 10 nucleotides align to TRBD1. CDR3 length: 11 amino acids. J was trimmed by 8 bases and V by 6 bases; bases with no gene match: 3. Germline V gene sequence: CDR1 DFQATT, CDR2 SNEGSKA (reference sequence). CDR3 nucleotide sequence: TGCAGTGCAAGACAGGGGGCGGGCTACACCTTC. Residues: CSARQGAGYTF.

This clonotype was observed a handful of times. The chain uses TRBV12-3 or TRBV12-4 and TRBJ2-4; TRBD2 matches at 12 bases. The CDR3 has 18 amino acids. V shed 3 bases and J 0 bases; nucleotides not matched to a gene: 6. The CDR3 DNA is TGTGCCAGCAGTTTTGGGCTAGCGGGGGGGGTAGCCAAAAACATTCAGTACTTC. Its protein product is CASSFGLAGGVAKNIQYF.

There are a few counts of this clonotype. V gene TRBV29-1 combines with J gene TRBJ2-2; no reliable D call. The germline V gene has CDR1 SQVTM and CDR2 ANQGSEA. V was trimmed by 7 bases and J by 0 bases, leaving 12 bases between them. This CDR3 is 14 amino acids long. In nucleotides, the CDR3 is TGCAGCGCACGGAAGAAAACGAACACCGGGGAGCTGTTTTTT. Translation gives CSARKKTNTGELFF.

There are many counts of this clonotype. The chain recombines TRBV12-3 or TRBV12-4 with TRBJ1-2, with D maybe TRBD1 (6 bases). CDR3 length equals 13 residues. V lost 7 bases, J lost 4 bases, and 13 bases lay in between. CDR3 bases: TGTGCCAGCACCCAGGCAGGGGCCTATGGCTACACCTTC. It translates to CASTQAGAYGYTF.

The CDR3 spells CASSFLGAEAFF. The CDR3 DNA reads TGTGCCAGCAGTTTTTTGGGTGCTGAAGCTTTCTTT. This sequence joins TRBV12-3 or TRBV12-4 and TRBJ1-1; D is uncertain. With 3 bases removed from V and 6 bases from J, the gap between germline ends came to 8 bases. CDR3 size: 12 residues.

This sequence joins TRBV11-3 and TRBJ1-1, with a weak D call TRBD1 (6 bases). The CDR3 contains 12 residues. The germline V gene has CDR1 SGHNT and CDR2 YENEEA. Trimming stripped 1 base from V and 11 bases from J, with 11 bases between. The CDR3 loop reads CASSLGTGLAFF. The CDR3 nucleotides are TGTGCCAGCAGCTTAGGAACAGGGTTGGCTTTCTTT.

J is TRBJ2-1 and V is TRBV6-2 or TRBV6-3; D possibly uses TRBD1 or TRBD2 (6 bases each). CDR3 length equals 17 residues. Germline V lookup: CDR1 MNHEY, CDR2 SVGEGT. V was shortened by 6 bases and J by 5 bases, with 23 bases between the two germline ends. CDR3 loop: CASSQPVGGFTNNEQFF. The CDR3 region has the DNA TGTGCCAGCAGCCAACCCGTGGGGGGCTTTACCAACAATGAGCAGTTCTTC.